This TCR beta chain was captured in a study of T cells in Graves' hyperthyroidism and ophthalmopathy. Amplified regions were TCR beta CDR3 sequences from RNA transcripts. Using the HTBI primer set, a first-round RT-PCR was run on the TCR CDR3. TCRdb re-analysed the multiplex PCR reads in MiXCR, keeping a single row per CDR3 protein. The table lists under 350,000 distinct CDR3 sequences, over 15% of them singletons. Germline assignment: CDR1 LNHDA and CDR2 SQIVND (reference sequence). CDR3 size: 14 residues. Study-level results: Most thyroid clonotypes that were expanded above 0.001 also turned up in blood.

In this sample, this clonotype turned up a few times. Its antigen is not identified. An end of the junction does not agree with germline; a read error may underlie this. This sample holds PBMCs from less than 11 ml fresh peripheral blood. The chain employs TRBV19 and TRBJ1-5; TRBD1 might be the D (5 bases). This clonotype was obtained from a woman aged 55 to 70 with Graves' ophthalmopathy. Sequencing used blood. The CDR3 protein is CASSTRDGYQPQHF. Written as DNA, the CDR3 is TGTGCCAGCAGTACCCGGGACGGATATCAGCCCCAGCATTTT.